These 9 T cell receptor beta chains originate from one sample sequenced in a study of blood T cell repertoires in COVID-19. Measured with immunoSEQ multiplex PCR; TCRdb has only the in-frame clones, and not every one. Here the sample spans about 110,000 clones, about 75% being singletons. The material sequenced was peripheral blood. All receptors come from a man older than 75 with acute or convalescent COVID-19.

The rearrangement links TRBV28 to TRBJ2-7; D may be TRBD1 (6 bases). The CDR3 is made up of 13 amino acids. Trimming removed 6 bases at V and 2 bases at J, with 11 bases between. Germline V gives CDR1 MDHEN, CDR2 SYDVKM. The CDR3 DNA is TGTGCCAGCAGGGGGGCCGCGGCCTACGAGCAGTACTTC. Translation gives CASRGAAAYEQYF.

CDR3: CASSTLTGGNEQFF. The DNA for the CDR3 is TGTGCCAGCAGTACCCTGACAGGGGGCAATGAGCAGTTCTTC. This chain connects TRBV6-5 to TRBJ2-1; 9 bases agree with TRBD1. This CDR3 has 14 amino acids. Germline loops: CDR1 MNHEY, CDR2 SVGAGI. Losses at the gene ends were 5 bases for V and 6 bases for J; bases not matched to a gene: 5.

The rearrangement uses TRBV7-2 and TRBJ2-2, with 10 bases aligning to TRBD1. The germline V gene has CDR1 SGHTA and CDR2 FQGNSA. CDR3 length: 17 residues. V gave up 4 bases and J gave up 4 bases; unmatched junction bases: 9. CDR3 amino acids: CASSSSGTGASTGELFF. The CDR3 DNA sequence: TGTGCCAGCAGCTCTTCCGGGACAGGGGCGAGCACCGGGGAGCTGTTTTTT. Full variable domain (remainder filled in from reference TRBV7-2 and TRBJ2-2): GAGVSQSPSNKVTEKGKDVELRCDPISGHTALYWYRQSLGQGLEFLIYFQGNSAPDKSGLPSDRFSAERTGGSVSTLTIQRTQQEDSAVYLCASSSSGTGASTGELFFGEGSRLTVL.

V usage is TRBV6-1 and J usage is TRBJ2-2; 7 bases fit TRBD1. Germline V gives CDR1 MNHNS, CDR2 SASEGT. This CDR3 is built from 15 residues. The V gene end was trimmed by 1 base and the J gene end by 6 bases; junction bases not matched to a gene: 5. The CDR3, as DNA: TGTGCCAGCAGTGAAGATAGGGGGCCGTCCGGGGAGCTGTTTTTT. Amino acid sequence: CASSEDRGPSGELFF.

This clone was seen more than once but under ten times. The V gene is TRBV7-8, the J gene TRBJ2-5; D might be TRBD2 (5 bases). V lost 3 bases and J 7 bases, leaving 12 bases between the germline ends. CDR3 size: 13 residues. Germline V CDR1 and CDR2: SGHVS, FQNEAQ. The CDR3 protein is CASSFMEAGTQYF. The DNA for the CDR3 is TGTGCCAGCAGCTTTATGGAGGCAGGGACCCAGTACTTC.

The J gene is TRBJ2-1, the V gene TRBV5-4; 10 positions agree with TRBD2. The germline gives CDR1 SGHNT, CDR2 YYREEE (reference sequence). With V trimmed by 0 bases and J by 5 bases, 5 bases remained unmatched. The CDR3 covers 16 residues. The CDR3 loop is CASSLASGSKDNEQFF. The CDR3 DNA follows: TGTGCCAGCAGCTTGGCTAGCGGGAGCAAAGACAATGAGCAGTTCTTC.

This clone was seen repeatedly, ten times or more. The chain is built from TRBV7-9 and TRBJ1-3, with D uncertain. V lost 6 bases to trimming and J lost 0 bases, with 9 bases between them. The germline V gene has CDR1 SEHNR and CDR2 FQNEAQ (reference sequence). This CDR3 comprises 14 residues. The CDR3 here is CASRSDFSGNTIYF. CDR3 bases: TGTGCCAGCAGATCAGACTTCTCTGGAAACACCATATATTTT.

V gene TRBV19 combines with J gene TRBJ2-5, with D possibly TRBD2 on 6 matching bases. Trimming shortened V by 3 bases and J by 4 bases, and 9 bases separated the two germline ends. In germline, CDR1 is LNHDA, CDR2 SQIVND (reference sequence). This CDR3 comprises 13 residues. The CDR3 DNA is TGTGCCAGTAGTATTGGGAGGCTAGAGACCCAGTACTTC. Amino acid sequence: CASSIGRLETQYF.

This clone was found once. The chain carries TRBV4-3 and TRBJ2-2; 8 nucleotides agree with TRBD1. The CDR3 is made up of 16 amino acids. V was pared by 3 bases and J by 3 bases, with 6 bases of the junction left unmatched. Germline V gene lookup returns CDR1 LGHNA and CDR2 YSLEER. CDR3 nucleotides: TGCGCCAGCAGCCAGACGACAGGGGCGGACACCGGGGAGCTGTTTTTT. Its translation: CASSQTTGADTGELFF.